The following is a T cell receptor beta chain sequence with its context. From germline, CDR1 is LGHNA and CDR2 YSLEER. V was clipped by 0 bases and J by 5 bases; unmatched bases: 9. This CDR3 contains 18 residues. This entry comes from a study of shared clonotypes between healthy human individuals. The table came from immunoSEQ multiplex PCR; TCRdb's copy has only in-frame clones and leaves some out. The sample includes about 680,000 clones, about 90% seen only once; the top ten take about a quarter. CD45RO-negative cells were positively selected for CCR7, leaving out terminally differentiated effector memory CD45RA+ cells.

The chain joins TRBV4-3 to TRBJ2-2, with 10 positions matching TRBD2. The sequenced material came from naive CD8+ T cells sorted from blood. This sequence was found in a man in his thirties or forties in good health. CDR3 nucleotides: TGCGCCAGCAGCCAAGATTCTAGCGGGAGAATTAGTACCGGGGAGCTGTTTTTT. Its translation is CASSQDSSGRISTGELFF.